This T cell receptor (beta chain) was sequenced in a study of blood T cell repertoires in COVID-19. Study background: The United States, Italy and Spain provided the acute and convalescent COVID-19 samples. The cDNA or gDNA used as material had been derived from T cells, B-cell-depleted T cells, or PBMCs.

The CDR3 runs to 16 residues. The germline CDR1 and CDR2 sequences are SGHRS and YFSETQ. The ends were cut back, 0 bases at V and 8 bases at J, with 17 bases in the middle. In the source study's methods: Using reference gene primer amplification, nucleated cell counts were estimated. Assay: immunoSEQ multiplex PCR; the TCRdb copy retains only in-frame clones and omits some. V and J calls plus clone size are reproduced from that table; the DNA served to infer D and trimming. The sample shows some 39,000 clones, 90% to 95% of them seen only once. V is TRBV5-1 and J is TRBJ2-2; a weak D match, TRBD1 (6 bases). The sample was peripheral blood. The sequence came from a human donor in a cohort sampled during active COVID-19. In nucleotides, the CDR3 is TGCGCCAGCAGCTTGGCAGGGGTTGGGTCACCGGGGGAGCTGTTTTTT. Amino acids: CASSLAGVGSPGELFF.